The present entry profiles one TCR beta chain with its context. The antigen is not known. The source of the sample is a study of human T cells and chemical hapten exposure. Across the whole study: 2% DPC applied to a 2 cm by 2 cm arm area sensitized donors. Study observations and caveats: Expanded TCRs were compared with controls, and the expanded TCRs formed significantly more large CDR3 similarity clusters.

Trimming took 0 bases from V and 6 from J, leaving 11 bases between them. Germline V lookup: CDR1 SGHRS, CDR2 YFSETQ. The CDR3 consists of 14 residues. As originally analysed: A typical sample had roughly 87,000 TCRs, with about 23,224 to 690,600 overall. Each CDR3 protein gets one entry after TCRdb re-called the RACE reads with MiXCR. The V and J calls were not made by the authors but by TCRdb's processing. The data show about 82,000 distinct CDR3 sequences, with 6.5% to 8% seen just once and 1.3% held by the top ten. Stated time point: patch test 2, 6 weeks after DPC sensitization. As to treatment: therapeutic diphenylcyclopropenone sensitization with weekly scalp DPC. Donors, patients with alopecia ranging from 18 to 70 years old and judged suitable for DPC, provided samples.

This receptor was identified in a woman younger than 45 with alopecia areata. Some clones in this sample may be carry-over from other donors' samples. The V and J genes are TRBV5-1 and TRBJ2-3; the D gene is possibly TRBD2 (5 bases). Sample: whole blood, taken in connection with sensitization to the hapten diphenylcyclopropenone (DPC). In DNA, the CDR3 is TGCGCCAGCAGCTTGGACCTTACTAGGGATACGCAGTATTTT. This gives the protein CASSLDLTRDTQYF.